This T cell receptor beta chain was sequenced for a study of blood T cell repertoires in COVID-19. This CDR3 spans 16 amino acids. Germline V gene data show CDR1 as LNHDA and CDR2 as SQIVND (reference sequence). Losses at the gene ends were 5 bases for V and 6 bases for J; bases not matched to a gene: 13. Assay: immunoSEQ multiplex PCR; the TCRdb copy retains only in-frame clones and omits some. The table has some 89,000 clones, around four fifths seen once. This sequence originates from an older man with acute or convalescent COVID-19. The chain links TRBV19 to TRBJ1-5; 7 bases are shared with TRBD1. Sequencing used peripheral blood. The CDR3 region has the DNA TGTGCCAGTAGTGCTCCGAGACAGGGCAGTATTCAGCCCCAGCATTTT. Protein product: CASSAPRQGSIQPQHF.